This TCR beta chain was sequenced in a study of cytomegalovirus exposure and HLA in healthy donors. With 0 bases clipped from V and 8 bases from J, the junction kept 9 bases outside the gene matches. The CDR3 consists of 16 residues. The germline CDR1 and CDR2 sequences are SGHRS and YFSETQ. The PCR was carried out with 60 Vbeta primers and 13 Jbeta primers. Some clones are missing from TCRdb's copy, which holds only in-frame ones; the method was immunoSEQ multiplex PCR. The profile covers over 150,000 clones, with over 60% appearing a single time and about 4% taken by the ten largest. This clonotype originated in a middle-aged woman in good health and CMV-seronegative. The chain employs TRBV5-1 and TRBJ2-1; 9 nucleotides line up with TRBD1. The sample consisted of PBMCs. The CDR3 bases are TGCGCCAGCAGCTTGGGATTAGGGGACAGGGACGATGAGCAGTTCTTC. Translation: CASSLGLGDRDDEQFF.